The 17 T cell receptor beta chains presented below share a single source sample, sequenced in a study of blood T cell repertoires in COVID-19. The repertoire was sequenced with immunoSEQ multiplex PCR; TCRdb's copy has only in-frame clones and lacks some. This table has about 110,000 clones, less than 85% appearing once. Sequenced input: peripheral blood. These TCRs come from a human donor in a cohort sampled during active or convalescent COVID-19.

The chain combines TRBV6-5 with TRBJ1-2; D gene ambiguous. Germline V gene sequence: CDR1 MNHEY, CDR2 SVGAGI. V lost 0 bases and J lost 7, with 9 bases in between. This CDR3 has 13 amino acids. This chain's CDR3 is CASSYSNLGGYTF. Here the CDR3 DNA reads TGTGCCAGCAGTTACTCGAATCTCGGTGGCTACACCTTC.

The chain joins TRBV5-5 to TRBJ2-2; 10 bases align to TRBD2. In germline, CDR1 is SGHKS, CDR2 YYEKEE (reference sequence). This CDR3 spans 18 amino acids. Trimming cost V 0 bases and J 15 bases; bases outside gene matches: 20. CDR3 in amino acids: CASSLDLRTSGPHAVMFF. CDR3 nucleotides: TGTGCCAGCAGCTTGGATCTAAGGACTAGCGGACCCCACGCGGTAATGTTTTTT.

This clone showed up just a few times. V is TRBV19 and J is TRBJ2-7; 9 bases agree with TRBD1. The CDR3 is 15 amino acids. Germline V CDR1 and CDR2: LNHDA, SQIVND (reference sequence). The V and J ends lost 6 bases and 6 bases, in that order; junction bases with no gene match: 12. The CDR3 nucleotides read TGTGCCAGTAGCATCTCAAACGACAGGGGGGGCGAGCAGTACTTC. Its protein product is CASSISNDRGGEQYF.

The V call is TRBV18, the J call TRBJ2-1, with TRBD1 as a possible D gene (5 bases). Germline V lookup: CDR1 KGHSH, CDR2 LQKENI. V dropped 6 bases and J dropped 0 bases, with 15 bases sitting between them. There are 16 residues in the CDR3. CDR3 nucleotide sequence: TGTGCCAGCTCTCCCTCGACAGTCAGCTCCTACAATGAGCAGTTCTTC. This gives the protein CASSPSTVSSYNEQFF.

J is TRBJ2-1 and V is TRBV14; 14 positions match TRBD2. This CDR3 has 17 amino acids. The germline gives CDR1 SGHDN, CDR2 FVKESK. The V gene end was trimmed by 3 bases and the J gene end by 7 bases; junction bases not matched to a gene: 8. CDR3 bases: TGTGCCAGCAGCCAGCCGGGACTAGCGGGAGTTTATAATGAGCAGTTCTTC. This codes for CASSQPGLAGVYNEQFF.

The sample holds one count of this clone. This chain uses TRBV18 with TRBJ2-1, with 12 bases lining up with TRBD2. Germline values: CDR1 KGHSH, CDR2 LQKENI. Trimming at V came to 3 bases and at J to 8 bases, leaving 14 bases not matched to a gene. This CDR3 has 18 amino acids. This CDR3 reads CASSPHVDGLAGGYEQFF. CDR3 DNA: TGTGCCAGCTCACCCCACGTTGATGGGCTAGCGGGAGGGTATGAGCAGTTCTTC.

This clone was seen a single time. J is TRBJ2-7 and V is TRBV19, with 9 bases aligning to TRBD1. V was pared by 3 bases and J by 3 bases, with 9 bases of the junction left unmatched. The CDR3 totals 16 residues. Germline CDR1 LNHDA, CDR2 SQIVND (reference sequence). As DNA, the CDR3 is TGTGCCAGTAGTATGGAAACCGGGACAGGGTACTACGAGCAGTACTTC. Residues: CASSMETGTGYYEQYF.

This chain links TRBV30 with TRBJ1-2; 7 nucleotides agree with TRBD1. CDR1 is GTSNPN and CDR2 is SVGIG in the germline V gene (reference sequence). The CDR3 runs 11 residues. V shed 5 bases and J 8 bases; nucleotides not matched to a gene: 5. Here the CDR3 DNA reads TGTGCCTGGCAACAGGGGTACGGCTACACCTTC. It translates to CAWQQGYGYTF.

The V call is TRBV7-2, the J call TRBJ2-4; 13 bases map to TRBD2. With V trimmed by 5 bases and J by 2 bases, 9 bases remained unmatched. The CDR3 spans 18 residues. CDR1 and CDR2 from the germline V gene are SGHTA and FQGNSA. The CDR3 sequence is CASSQQTSGGSSKNIQYF. Written as DNA, the CDR3 is TGTGCCAGCAGCCAGCAGACTAGCGGGGGGAGTTCCAAAAACATTCAGTACTTC.

The V call is TRBV5-5, the J call TRBJ1-1; D gene uncertain. Per germline, CDR1 SGHKS and CDR2 YYEKEE (reference sequence). The CDR3 has 15 residues. V shed 7 bases and J shed 6 bases, with 22 bases lying between them. The CDR3 DNA sequence: TGTGCCAGCCTTACGTCCAGTGTACAATTCGCTGAAGCTTTCTTT. It translates to CASLTSSVQFAEAFF.

The V gene is TRBV4-3, the J gene TRBJ1-1; 8 nucleotides align to TRBD1. Germline V gene data show CDR1 as LGHNA and CDR2 as YSLEER. V trimming: 0 bases; J trimming: 3 bases; junction bases outside the gene matches: 6. The CDR3 covers 16 residues. CDR3 in amino acids: CASSQEFGQGYTEAFF. The CDR3 bases are TGCGCCAGCAGCCAAGAGTTCGGACAGGGCTACACTGAAGCTTTCTTT.

The chain recombines TRBV27 with TRBJ2-5, with 9 positions matching TRBD1. Per germline, CDR1 MNHEY and CDR2 SMNVEV (reference sequence). The CDR3 runs 15 residues. Unmatched junction bases numbered 10, after V lost 6 bases and J lost 5 bases. The CDR3 reads CASSHWGQGRETQYF. Here the CDR3 DNA reads TGTGCCAGCAGCCACTGGGGACAGGGACGGGAGACCCAGTACTTC.

The chain joins TRBV2 to TRBJ2-1; TRBD2 agrees at 9 bases. The CDR3 is 20 residues long. The trim removed 6 bases at V and 6 bases at J, leaving 24 bases unmatched. CDR1 and CDR2 (germline): SNHLY, FYNNEI. Here the CDR3 reads CASRGTGTVVSGGRLNEQFF. CDR3 sequence (DNA): TGTGCCAGCAGGGGTACCGGGACAGTGGTCAGCGGGGGGCGCCTCAATGAGCAGTTCTTC.

The chain has TRBV9 and TRBJ1-6; D is undetermined. This CDR3 spans 14 amino acids. Trimming shortened V by 1 base and J by 4 bases, and 6 bases separated the two germline ends. From germline, CDR1 is SGDLS and CDR2 YYNGEE. CDR3 nucleotides: TGTGCCAGCAGCGTAACAGAGTATAATTCACCCCTCCACTTT. Residues: CASSVTEYNSPLHF. Looking up the rest from reference TRBV9 and TRBJ1-6 gives the full variable domain: DSGVTQTPKHLITATGQRVTLRCSPRSGDLSVYWYQQSLDQGLQFLIQYYNGEERAKGNILERFSAQQFPDLHSELNLSSLELGDSALYFCASSVTEYNSPLHFGNGTRLTVT.

This clone has just a few counts. The chain recombines TRBV7-9 with TRBJ1-6; 7 nucleotides match TRBD1. The germline CDR1 and CDR2 sequences are SEHNR and FQNEAQ (reference sequence). V lost 5 bases, J lost 6 bases, and 1 base stayed unmatched. CDR3 length: 13 residues. In DNA form, the CDR3 reads TGTGCCAGCAGCCACAGGGGTAATTCACCCCTCCACTTT. Translated: CASSHRGNSPLHF.

This chain uses TRBV7-8 with TRBJ2-1, with D possibly TRBD2 on 5 matching bases. Looked up from germline, CDR1 is SGHVS and CDR2 is FQNEAQ. With 3 bases removed from V and 0 bases from J, the gap between germline ends came to 9 bases. This CDR3 has 15 amino acids. CDR3 coding DNA: TGTGCCAGCAGCTTGACGGGGAGCTCCTACAATGAGCAGTTCTTC. This translates into CASSLTGSSYNEQFF.

The J gene is TRBJ2-3, the V gene TRBV18; 11 nucleotides agree with TRBD2. The junction had 7 bases not matched to a gene; V was cut back by 6 bases and J by 2 bases. Per the germline V gene, CDR1 is KGHSH and CDR2 is LQKENI. The CDR3 has 16 amino acids. This chain's CDR3 is CASSPSSGGPTDTQYF. CDR3 in DNA: TGTGCCAGCTCGCCGTCTAGCGGGGGGCCCACAGATACGCAGTATTTT.